Sequencing of this T cell receptor (beta chain) was carried out in a study of memory B cells and T cells in multiple sclerosis. Separate sequencing covered autoproliferating (CFSE-dim) and non-proliferating (CFSE-high) T cells from stimulus-free culture. Cultures began with some 52 million CFSE-labeled PBMCs, unstimulated for 6 to 7 days, with replicate wells pooled. Assay used: immunoSEQ multiplex PCR; TCRdb lists only in-frame clones, some missing. The data show approximately 32,000 clones, about 82% seen once. CDR1 and CDR2 (germline): SEHNR, FQNEAQ (reference sequence). CDR3 length: 14 amino acids. The J segment lost 3 bases and the V segment lost 5 bases, leaving 6 bases of the junction unmatched. About this clone: What it binds is unknown.

This chain connects TRBV7-9 to TRBJ2-7; TRBD2 matches at 8 bases. Sequenced material: PBMCs from blood kept in culture. The TCR was taken from a human donor with multiple sclerosis. The DNA of the CDR3 is TGTGCCAGCAGCCGGGGGGGCGGTAGCTACGAGCAGTACTTC. Translation gives CASSRGGGSYEQYF. Full variable domain (rest looked up from reference TRBV7-9 and TRBJ2-7): DTGVSQNPRHKITKRGQNVTFRCDPISEHNRLYWYRQTLGQGPEFLTYFQNEAQLEKSRLLSDRFSAERPKGSFSTLEIQRTEQGDSAMYLCASSRGGGSYEQYFGPGTRLTVT.